These T cell receptor beta chains were read from a single sample in a study of blood T cell repertoires in COVID-19. Here immunoSEQ multiplex PCR was the method, and the copy in TCRdb shows in-frame clones only, minus some. The repertoire holds over 150,000 clones, 94% seen once, with 0.6% to 0.9% in the top ten. The sample comprised peripheral blood. These receptors came from a young man with COVID-19, enrolled during active disease. Each CDR3 is given with its conserved first and last residue. Fields, in order: V gene, J gene, clone size, D gene, CDR3 DNA, CDR3 protein. D genes are given only for firm matches. Size values are once, few and many counts, or a class for expanded clones, and some rows have none.

v_call: TRBV7-6
j_call: TRBJ2-5
clone_size: .
d_call: .
cdr3_nt: TGTGCCAGCAGCTTATCAGGGCAAGAGACCCAGTACTTC
cdr3_aa: CASSLSGQETQYF

v_call: TRBV7-9
j_call: TRBJ2-5
clone_size: .
d_call: TRBD1
cdr3_nt: TGTGCCAGCAGCCCCCACCGGACAGGGCAGAGGGAGACCCAGTACTTC
cdr3_aa: CASSPHRTGQRETQYF

v_call: TRBV10-3
j_call: TRBJ2-2
clone_size: .
d_call: TRBD1
cdr3_nt: TGTGCCATCAGTTTCGACAGGGTGAACACCGGGGAGCTGTTTTTT
cdr3_aa: CAISFDRVNTGELFF

v_call: TRBV7-9
j_call: TRBJ1-2
clone_size: .
d_call: TRBD1
cdr3_nt: TGTGCCAGCAACCGACCCCCCTGGACAGGGAGTAGTGGCTACACCTTC
cdr3_aa: CASNRPPWTGSSGYTF

v_call: TRBV2
j_call: TRBJ1-4
clone_size: .
d_call: TRBD1
cdr3_nt: TGTGCCAGCAGGCCCATCCAGACAGGGGATGGACCCCTTAATGAAAAACTGTTTTTT
cdr3_aa: CASRPIQTGDGPLNEKLFF

v_call: TRBV6-6
j_call: TRBJ2-3
clone_size: .
d_call: .
cdr3_nt: TGTGCCAGCGGGGGCCAGAGTCTCCCAGATACGCAGTATTTT
cdr3_aa: CASGGQSLPDTQYF

v_call: TRBV10-3
j_call: TRBJ2-7
clone_size: .
d_call: .
cdr3_nt: TGTGCCGGGGGAGGGGGGGTCTACGAGCAGTACTTC
cdr3_aa: CAGGGGVYEQYF

v_call: TRBV27
j_call: TRBJ1-5
clone_size: .
d_call: .
cdr3_nt: TGTGCCAGCAGTGCCTCGACAGGAGGCGGTCAGCCCCAGCATTTT
cdr3_aa: CASSASTGGGQPQHF

v_call: TRBV2
j_call: TRBJ1-1
clone_size: .
d_call: .
cdr3_nt: TGTGCCAGCGCCCTTGAGACAGAAGTCTTTAGCACTGAAGCTTTCTTT
cdr3_aa: CASALETEVFSTEAFF

v_call: TRBV19
j_call: TRBJ1-5
clone_size: .
d_call: TRBD1
cdr3_nt: TGTGCCAGTAGTATCGGACAGGGAGGCAATCAGCCCCAGCATTTT
cdr3_aa: CASSIGQGGNQPQHF

v_call: TRBV19
j_call: TRBJ1-5
clone_size: .
d_call: .
cdr3_nt: TGTGCCAGTAGTATCGGGGATCGTCAGCCCCAGCATTTT
cdr3_aa: CASSIGDRQPQHF

v_call: TRBV6-6
j_call: TRBJ2-7
clone_size: .
d_call: TRBD2
cdr3_nt: TGTGCCAGCAGTCTCGCGGGGGGTAGCTCCTACGAGCAGTACTTC
cdr3_aa: CASSLAGGSSYEQYF

v_call: TRBV30
j_call: TRBJ2-7
clone_size: .
d_call: TRBD1
cdr3_nt: TGTGCCTGGAGTCCAAAAACAGGGGTCTCCTACGAGCAGTACTTC
cdr3_aa: CAWSPKTGVSYEQYF

v_call: TRBV6-1
j_call: TRBJ1-1
clone_size: .
d_call: .
cdr3_nt: TGTGCCAGCAGTGAGAGGGCAGGTCGATCGGACACTGAAGCTTTCTTT
cdr3_aa: CASSERAGRSDTEAFF

v_call: TRBV5-1
j_call: TRBJ2-4
clone_size: .
d_call: .
cdr3_nt: TGCGCCAGCAGCTTGGGGTCTGCGGGGCCCAAAAACATTCAGTACTTC
cdr3_aa: CASSLGSAGPKNIQYF

v_call: TRBV19
j_call: TRBJ2-1
clone_size: .
d_call: TRBD2
cdr3_nt: TGTGCCAGTAGAGGACTAGAATCTTACAATGAGCAGTTCTTC
cdr3_aa: CASRGLESYNEQFF

v_call: TRBV7-7
j_call: TRBJ2-5
clone_size: .
d_call: TRBD1
cdr3_nt: TGTGCCAGCAGCATCGGACAGGGGCGAGAGACCCAGTACTTC
cdr3_aa: CASSIGQGRETQYF

v_call: TRBV10-2
j_call: TRBJ2-1
clone_size: .
d_call: TRBD1
cdr3_nt: TGCGCCAGCAGTACCGGGACAGGGGCCTTCAATGAGCAGTTCTTC
cdr3_aa: CASSTGTGAFNEQFF

v_call: TRBV6-2/TRBV6-3
j_call: TRBJ2-3
clone_size: .
d_call: .
cdr3_nt: TGTGCCAGCAGTTACGCCTTAAGTCGGGGAAATACGCAGTATTTT
cdr3_aa: CASSYALSRGNTQYF

v_call: TRBV5-1
j_call: TRBJ2-5
clone_size: .
d_call: TRBD2
cdr3_nt: TGCGCCAGCAGCCCGGGAGGGACTAGCGACCAAGAGACCCAGTACTTC
cdr3_aa: CASSPGGTSDQETQYF

v_call: TRBV5-1
j_call: TRBJ1-2
clone_size: .
d_call: TRBD1
cdr3_nt: TGCGCCAGCAGCCCAAAGACAGGGATCGGTGACTATGGCTACACCTTC
cdr3_aa: CASSPKTGIGDYGYTF

v_call: TRBV12-5
j_call: TRBJ1-2
clone_size: .
d_call: .
cdr3_nt: TGTGCTAGTGGCCCGGATTGGGGGGACTATGGCTACACCTTC
cdr3_aa: CASGPDWGDYGYTF

v_call: TRBV5-1
j_call: TRBJ1-1
clone_size: .
d_call: TRBD1
cdr3_nt: TGCGCCAGCAGCTCCTCCGGACAGGGGTACACTGAAGCTTTCTTT
cdr3_aa: CASSSSGQGYTEAFF

v_call: TRBV2
j_call: TRBJ2-1
clone_size: .
d_call: .
cdr3_nt: TGTGCCAGCAGTGATTTGCTAGAGCAGTTCTTC
cdr3_aa: CASSDLLEQFF

v_call: TRBV5-1
j_call: TRBJ2-1
clone_size: .
d_call: TRBD2
cdr3_nt: TGCGCCAGCAGCTCTGGACTAGCGGGATACGGCAATGAGCAGTTCTTC
cdr3_aa: CASSSGLAGYGNEQFF

v_call: TRBV6-5
j_call: TRBJ1-4
clone_size: .
d_call: TRBD1
cdr3_nt: TGTGCCAGCAGTTACTCCCATCGACAGGGAAGTGAAAAACTGTTTTTT
cdr3_aa: CASSYSHRQGSEKLFF

v_call: TRBV7-9
j_call: TRBJ1-3
clone_size: .
d_call: .
cdr3_nt: TGTGCCAGCAGCTTAGGAGCAACAGGGTCTGGAAACACCATATATTTT
cdr3_aa: CASSLGATGSGNTIYF

v_call: TRBV5-1
j_call: TRBJ2-5
clone_size: .
d_call: .
cdr3_nt: TGCGCCAGCAGCTTGGATCCCCTGTACCAAGAGACCCAGTACTTC
cdr3_aa: CASSLDPLYQETQYF

v_call: TRBV25-1
j_call: TRBJ1-2
clone_size: .
d_call: .
cdr3_nt: TGTGCCAGCAGTGGGGGGGGAGTCTATGGCTACACCTTC
cdr3_aa: CASSGGGVYGYTF

v_call: TRBV28
j_call: TRBJ2-7
clone_size: .
d_call: .
cdr3_nt: TGTGCCAGCAGTTTAGGTCTCCCGAGGGATTCTTACGAGCAGTACTTC
cdr3_aa: CASSLGLPRDSYEQYF

v_call: TRBV20-1
j_call: TRBJ2-2
clone_size: .
d_call: TRBD2
cdr3_nt: TGCAGTGCTAGTGCGCGGGGGGGCCTGGCCGGGGAGCTGTTTTTT
cdr3_aa: CSASARGGLAGELFF

v_call: TRBV5-6
j_call: TRBJ1-3
clone_size: .
d_call: TRBD1
cdr3_nt: TGTGCCAGCAGCCCCCAGGGGGGCTACGGAAACACCATATATTTT
cdr3_aa: CASSPQGGYGNTIYF

v_call: TRBV12-5
j_call: TRBJ2-1
clone_size: few
d_call: TRBD2
cdr3_nt: TGTGCTAGTGGTTTGGTACTCTTCCAGCGGGGGGGCAATGAGCAGTTCTTC
cdr3_aa: CASGLVLFQRGGNEQFF

v_call: TRBV5-6
j_call: TRBJ1-2
clone_size: once
d_call: TRBD1
cdr3_nt: TGTGCCAGCAGCTTGACAGGGGAGGCCTATGGCTACACCTTC
cdr3_aa: CASSLTGEAYGYTF

v_call: TRBV2
j_call: TRBJ2-2
clone_size: .
d_call: TRBD2
cdr3_nt: TGTGCCAGCAGCCTAACTAGCGGGGGTACCGGGGAGCTGTTTTTT
cdr3_aa: CASSLTSGGTGELFF

v_call: TRBV9
j_call: TRBJ2-7
clone_size: .
d_call: TRBD1
cdr3_nt: TGTGCCAGCAGCGTTAGAGGGGGCAACGAGCAGTACTTC
cdr3_aa: CASSVRGGNEQYF

v_call: TRBV28
j_call: TRBJ1-2
clone_size: .
d_call: .
cdr3_nt: TGTGCCAGCAGTGTGCCGGGTTACTATGGCTACACCTTC
cdr3_aa: CASSVPGYYGYTF

v_call: TRBV7-9
j_call: TRBJ2-1
clone_size: .
d_call: TRBD2
cdr3_nt: TGTGCCAGCAGCCCGACTAGCAACGAGCAGTTCTTC
cdr3_aa: CASSPTSNEQFF

v_call: TRBV2
j_call: TRBJ2-5
clone_size: .
d_call: .
cdr3_nt: TGTGCCAGCAGTGTCTTACAAGAGACCCAGTACTTC
cdr3_aa: CASSVLQETQYF

v_call: TRBV6-5
j_call: TRBJ1-3
clone_size: .
d_call: TRBD1
cdr3_nt: TGTGCCAGCAGCTCTACAGGGGGCGTTGGAAACACCATATATTTT
cdr3_aa: CASSSTGGVGNTIYF

v_call: TRBV6-2/TRBV6-3
j_call: TRBJ2-2
clone_size: .
d_call: TRBD2
cdr3_nt: TGTGCCAGCAGTTTAGCGGGCACGAACACCGGGGAGCTGTTTTTT
cdr3_aa: CASSLAGTNTGELFF

v_call: TRBV11-1
j_call: TRBJ2-7
clone_size: once
d_call: .
cdr3_nt: TGTGCCAGCAGCTTAGGTCGCTCCTACGAGCAGTACTTC
cdr3_aa: CASSLGRSYEQYF

v_call: TRBV19
j_call: TRBJ1-5
clone_size: .
d_call: .
cdr3_nt: TGTGCCAGTACCACCTCGGGGAAGGCGAATAATATCAATCAGCCCCAGCATTTT
cdr3_aa: CASTTSGKANNINQPQHF

v_call: TRBV3-1/TRBV3-2
j_call: TRBJ1-2
clone_size: .
d_call: .
cdr3_nt: TGTGCCAGCAGCCAATCCGACAGCGCCCCTGGCTACACCTTC
cdr3_aa: CASSQSDSAPGYTF

v_call: TRBV7-6
j_call: TRBJ2-7
clone_size: once
d_call: TRBD1
cdr3_nt: TGTGCCAGCAGCTTAGCTGCGGGACAGGGCGGGTACGAGCAGTACTTC
cdr3_aa: CASSLAAGQGGYEQYF

v_call: TRBV29-1
j_call: TRBJ2-5
clone_size: .
d_call: TRBD2
cdr3_nt: TGCAGCTACCGAGGACTAGCGGGGCACCAAGAGACCCAGTACTTC
cdr3_aa: CSYRGLAGHQETQYF

v_call: TRBV6-5
j_call: TRBJ1-1
clone_size: once
d_call: TRBD1
cdr3_nt: TGTGCCAGCAGTTTACCCCAGGGGGAGGCTTTCTTT
cdr3_aa: CASSLPQGEAFF

v_call: TRBV3-1/TRBV3-2
j_call: TRBJ1-5
clone_size: once
d_call: .
cdr3_nt: TGTGCCAGCAGCCAAGCCGGGGTTGATCAGCCCCAGCATTTT
cdr3_aa: CASSQAGVDQPQHF

v_call: TRBV2
j_call: TRBJ2-1
clone_size: .
d_call: TRBD1
cdr3_nt: TGTGCCAGCAGCAAGGACAGGGGACAATACAATGAGCAGTTCTTC
cdr3_aa: CASSKDRGQYNEQFF

v_call: TRBV30
j_call: TRBJ1-1
clone_size: .
d_call: .
cdr3_nt: TGTGCCTGGACCCGACCGGGGGTAGGGGACACTGAAGCTTTCTTT
cdr3_aa: CAWTRPGVGDTEAFF

v_call: TRBV9
j_call: TRBJ2-3
clone_size: .
d_call: TRBD2
cdr3_nt: TGTGCCAGCAGCGTAAATAGGGGAGGGGAAGATACGCAGTATTTT
cdr3_aa: CASSVNRGGEDTQYF

v_call: TRBV7-9
j_call: TRBJ1-1
clone_size: .
d_call: .
cdr3_nt: TGTGCCAGCAGCTTTGGTGGAGAGGCTTTCTTT
cdr3_aa: CASSFGGEAFF

v_call: TRBV29-1
j_call: TRBJ1-2
clone_size: once
d_call: TRBD1
cdr3_nt: TGCAGCGTGGGACAGCGCCTTAACTATGGCTACACCTTC
cdr3_aa: CSVGQRLNYGYTF

v_call: TRBV30
j_call: TRBJ2-1
clone_size: .
d_call: .
cdr3_nt: TGTGCCTGGAGTCCTACCTCTTACAATGAGCAGTTCTTC
cdr3_aa: CAWSPTSYNEQFF

v_call: TRBV3-1/TRBV3-2
j_call: TRBJ2-1
clone_size: once
d_call: TRBD2
cdr3_nt: TGTGCCAGCAGCCGAACAAGCGGGGGCGTCGATGAGCAGTTCTTC
cdr3_aa: CASSRTSGGVDEQFF

v_call: TRBV3-1/TRBV3-2
j_call: TRBJ2-1
clone_size: .
d_call: .
cdr3_nt: TGTGCCAGCAGCCCCCAGGTAGGGGCTTTCTCCTACAATGAGCAGTTCTTC
cdr3_aa: CASSPQVGAFSYNEQFF

v_call: TRBV3-1/TRBV3-2
j_call: TRBJ1-2
clone_size: .
d_call: TRBD1
cdr3_nt: TGTGCCAGCAGCCGGACAGGTGAAGGCGGCTACACCTTC
cdr3_aa: CASSRTGEGGYTF

v_call: TRBV9
j_call: TRBJ1-4
clone_size: .
d_call: .
cdr3_nt: TGTGCCAGCAGCGCCTACGGCACAGGGTCTGGAGAAAAACTGTTTTTT
cdr3_aa: CASSAYGTGSGEKLFF

v_call: TRBV12-5
j_call: TRBJ2-3
clone_size: .
d_call: TRBD2
cdr3_nt: TGTGCTAGTGGTGTCGGGGGGGTCACAGATACGCAGTATTTT
cdr3_aa: CASGVGGVTDTQYF